These 18 T cell receptor beta chains were all obtained from the same sample, sequenced in a study of shared clonotypes between healthy human individuals. Sequenced by immunoSEQ multiplex PCR; TCRdb stores in-frame clones only, minus some. The table lists some 2,000,000 clones, 85% to 95% of them singletons. The sequencing sample was made of naive CD4+ T cells sorted from blood. Sample subset: CD45RA+ positively selected. Receptors were obtained from a man between 18 and 29 years old in good health.

As to this clone: Other DNA sequences in this sample translate to the same CDR3. V gene TRBV5-1 combines with J gene TRBJ2-3; D is unclear. Trimming stripped 0 bases from V and 3 bases from J, with 8 bases between. Germline V gives CDR1 SGHRS, CDR2 YFSETQ. The CDR3 has 14 amino acids. CDR3 in DNA: TGCGCCAGCAGCTTGGCCGAGGTAACAGATACGCAGTATTTT. Translated, it gives CASSLAEVTDTQYF.

Written as DNA, the CDR3 is TGTGCCAGCAGCCTCCCCGGGACGGTGAACACTGAAGCTTTCTTT. Protein sequence: CASSLPGTVNTEAFF. The V call is TRBV14, the J call TRBJ1-1; D is perhaps TRBD1 (5 bases). This CDR3 spans 15 amino acids. Trimming left V 4 bases short and J 0 bases short, with 12 bases between. Germline assignment: CDR1 SGHDN and CDR2 FVKESK.

The genes are TRBV6-5 and TRBJ1-1; D is undetermined. Trimming removed 6 bases from V and 1 base from J, with 9 bases in between. This CDR3 is 13 amino acids long. The germline V gene has CDR1 MNHEY and CDR2 SVGAGI. DNA for the CDR3: TGTGCCAGCAGGCATAGACCGAACACTGAAGCTTTCTTT. It encodes CASRHRPNTEAFF.

Concerning this clone itself: The same CDR3 can be traced to other DNA sequences in this sample. The chain links TRBV2 to TRBJ2-7, with D uncertain. The CDR3 sequence is 12 residues long. The V gene's germline CDR1 is SNHLY and CDR2 FYNNEI. Between the trimmed V and J ends, which lost 2 bases and 3 bases, there was a span of 5 bases. The DNA for the CDR3 is TGTGCCAGCAGTGAACTGGGCTACGAGCAGTACTTC. Residues: CASSELGYEQYF.

Points on this clone: Sequence at one end of the junction differs from germline and may be a read error. The CDR3 is CASSLTGGSEAFF. The CDR3 nucleotides are TGTGCTAGCAGCTTAACAGGGGGCTCTGAAGCTTTCTTT. The chain links TRBV7-7 to TRBJ1-1; 9 nucleotides match TRBD1. In germline, CDR1 is SSHAT, CDR2 FNYEAQ (reference sequence). The CDR3 consists of 13 residues.

This chain joins TRBV5-4 and TRBJ2-3, with unresolved D. The V and J ends lost 0 bases and 8 bases respectively, with 10 bases between them. There are 13 residues in the CDR3. Germline CDR1 and CDR2: SGHNT and YYREEE (reference sequence). DNA of the CDR3: TGTGCCAGCAGCTTGGACGGGCCTGGTACGCAGTATTTT. It translates to CASSLDGPGTQYF. Full variable domain (remainder filled in from reference TRBV5-4 and TRBJ2-3): ETGVTQSPTHLIKTRGQQVTLRCSSQSGHNTVSWYQQALGQGPQFIFQYYREEENGRGNFPPRFSGLQFPNYSSELNVNALELDDSALYLCASSLDGPGTQYFGPGTRLTVL.

The chain uses TRBV7-9 and TRBJ1-2; D might be TRBD1 (6 bases). CDR3 length: 17 amino acids. Trimming cost V 5 bases and J 2 bases, with 21 bases left between them. From germline, CDR1 is SEHNR and CDR2 FQNEAQ (reference sequence). The CDR3 sequence: CASSPQWTGARNYGYTF. The CDR3 coding sequence is TGTGCCAGCAGCCCACAATGGACGGGGGCAAGAAACTATGGCTACACCTTC.

The CDR3 loop reads CAISHRGDEQFF. CDR3 DNA sequence: TGTGCCATCAGCCACAGGGGCGATGAGCAGTTCTTC. The chain links TRBV10-3 to TRBJ2-1; 7 positions match TRBD1. Germline-derived CDR1 and CDR2 are ENHRY and SYGVKD. The CDR3 has 12 residues. The trim removed 6 bases at V and 8 bases at J, leaving 4 bases unmatched.

This chain links TRBV7-9 with TRBJ2-1; TRBD2 might be the D (6 bases). The CDR3 consists of 14 residues. Trimming removed 5 bases at V and 3 bases at J, with 11 bases between. The germline CDR1 and CDR2 sequences are SEHNR and FQNEAQ (reference sequence). This chain's CDR3 is CASSPDYIYNEQFF. CDR3 bases: TGTGCCAGCAGCCCGGACTATATCTACAATGAGCAGTTCTTC.

This clone was seen just once. The J gene is TRBJ1-2, the V gene TRBV6-4; no reliable D call. CDR1 is MRHNA and CDR2 is SNTAGT in the germline V gene. This CDR3 has 14 amino acids. Trimming removed 8 bases at V and 2 bases at J, with 15 bases between. CDR3 sequence: CASPATDINYGYTF. In nucleotides, the CDR3 is TGTGCCAGCCCCGCCACCGACATAAACTATGGCTACACCTTC.

Concerning this clone: This sample includes further DNA sequences coding for the same CDR3. V is TRBV5-1 and J is TRBJ2-6; D may be TRBD2 (5 bases). The V gene lost 2 bases and the J gene lost 9 bases, with 9 bases spanning the gap. Looked up from germline, CDR1 is SGHRS and CDR2 is YFSETQ. This CDR3 is 13 amino acids long. The CDR3 sequence is CASSLEGSNVLTF. CDR3 DNA: TGCGCCAGCAGCTTAGAAGGGAGCAACGTCCTGACTTTC.

The chain is built from TRBV25-1 and TRBJ2-4; 8 positions agree with TRBD1. Germline CDR1 reads MGHDK; CDR2 reads SYGVNS. V lost 8 bases, J lost 9 bases, and 3 bases stayed unmatched. This CDR3 spans 11 amino acids. The CDR3 reads CASRDRTIQYF. The CDR3 DNA follows: TGTGCCAGCCGGGACAGGACCATTCAGTACTTC.

The chain carries TRBV30 and TRBJ1-4, with D perhaps matching TRBD1 (6 bases). Between the trimmed V and J ends, which lost 4 bases and 0 bases, there was a span of 9 bases. CDR3 length equals 14 residues. From germline, CDR1 is GTSNPN and CDR2 SVGIG (reference sequence). The CDR3 loop is CAWNRDATNEKLFF. The CDR3 nucleotides read TGTGCCTGGAACAGGGACGCAACTAATGAAAAACTGTTTTTT. The full variable domain, in which reference TRBV30 and TRBJ1-4 provide the parts outside the CDR3, is SQTIHQWPATLVQPVGSPLSLECTVEGTSNPNLYWYRQAAGRGLQLLFYSVGIGQISSEVPQNLSASRPQDRQFILSSKKLLLSDSGFYLCAWNRDATNEKLFFGSGTQLSVL.

The gene calls are TRBV6-1 and TRBJ1-2; D unclear. V shed 6 bases and J shed 2 bases, with 16 bases lying between them. The CDR3 covers 15 residues. Per the germline V gene, CDR1 is MNHNS and CDR2 is SASEGT. The CDR3 bases are TGTGCCAGCAGCACCCCACAACTAGGGAACTATGGCTACACCTTC. Translated: CASSTPQLGNYGYTF.

The chain uses TRBV30 and TRBJ1-6; D call uncertain. Germline-derived CDR1 and CDR2 are GTSNPN and SVGIG (reference sequence). V lost 1 base, J lost 7 bases, and 8 bases lay in between. The CDR3 runs 13 residues. This CDR3 reads CAWSGEWNSPLHF. Written as DNA, the CDR3 is TGTGCCTGGAGTGGGGAGTGGAATTCACCCCTCCACTTT.

This chain uses TRBV18 with TRBJ2-3, with D maybe TRBD2 (5 bases). V was trimmed by 6 bases and J by 12 bases, leaving 22 bases between them. CDR1 and CDR2 from the germline V gene are KGHSH and LQKENI. The CDR3 is 14 amino acids. The CDR3 spells CASSIQTITSTQYF. Here the CDR3 DNA reads TGTGCCAGCTCTATTCAGACTATAACGTCTACCCAGTATTTT.

The chain uses TRBV5-1 and TRBJ2-3; no clear D. The CDR3 has 15 residues. V was shortened by 0 bases and J by 2 bases, with 10 bases between the two germline ends. Germline-derived CDR1 and CDR2 are SGHRS and YFSETQ. CDR3 sequence (DNA): TGCGCCAGCAGCTTGGACGGTCCTTTCACAGATACGCAGTATTTT. Protein: CASSLDGPFTDTQYF.

This chain joins TRBV4-2 and TRBJ1-1; no reliable D call. Germline CDR1 is LGHNA and CDR2 is YNFKEQ. Trimming took 6 bases from V and 6 from J, leaving 11 bases between them. This CDR3 has 12 residues. CDR3 in DNA: TGTGCCAGCAGTTCAAGGCCCCCTGAAGCTTTCTTT. As protein: CASSSRPPEAFF.